This entry lists 4 T cell receptor beta chains sequenced from one sample in a study of vaccination and CD4 T cells after COVID-19. Antigens for these TCRs are unknown. Cultured CD4+ T-cell DNA underwent Oncomine TCR Beta short-read sequencing. Each CDR3 protein gets one entry after TCRdb re-called the PCR reads with MiXCR. The sample has tens of thousands of distinct CDR3 sequences, approximately 32% seen once. Time point here: late sampling 161 to 241 days after vaccination in three convalescent patients. As for treatment: approximately nine-day PBMC culture with coronavirus spike peptide pools or control peptides (ViraFEST assay). The specimen was CD4+ T cells from blood, cultured in vitro, collected about 7 months after SARS-CoV-2 vaccination. The receptor set was obtained from a human donor who had recovered from COVID-19.

This clonotype was observed a few times. The rearrangement joins TRBV20-1 to TRBJ2-1; possible D gene TRBD2, 6 bases. CDR1 is DFQATT and CDR2 is SNEGSKA in the germline V gene (reference sequence). CDR3 length: 17 amino acids. Between the trimmed V and J ends, which lost 0 bases and 4 bases, there was a span of 19 bases. Here the CDR3 reads CSARDRGAGTVYNEQFF. The CDR3 bases are TGCAGTGCTAGAGATAGAGGGGCGGGGACCGTTTACAATGAGCAGTTCTTC.

This clonotype was picked up a small number of times. This rearrangement joins TRBV21-1 to TRBJ2-3. TRBV21-1 has pseudogene status. This CDR3 region has 18 residues. The CDR3: CASSNLDHGSVTTDTQYF. CDR3 sequence (DNA): TGTGCCAGCAGCAATCTCGACCACGGGTCAGTAACTACAGATACGCAGTATTTT.

The chain has TRBV12-3 or TRBV12-4 and TRBJ2-5, with TRBD2 matching 7 bases. This CDR3 contains 17 residues. V trimming: 0 bases; J trimming: 5 bases; junction bases outside the gene matches: 12. In DNA form, the CDR3 reads TGTGCCAGCAGTTTAGCGCGAGGGAGGGCCGGTTGGGAGACCCAGTACTTC. It is translated as CASSLARGRAGWETQYF.

V gene TRBV20-1 combines with J gene TRBJ2-7; 8 bases are a match to TRBD2. The CDR3 loop spans 16 amino acids. Losses at the gene ends were 1 base for V and 5 bases for J; bases not matched to a gene: 13. Germline loops: CDR1 DFQATT, CDR2 SNEGSKA (reference sequence). The CDR3 here is CSARGPTGGPFNEQYF. The CDR3 DNA follows: TGCAGTGCTAGAGGACCAACGGGGGGGCCCTTCAACGAGCAGTACTTC.